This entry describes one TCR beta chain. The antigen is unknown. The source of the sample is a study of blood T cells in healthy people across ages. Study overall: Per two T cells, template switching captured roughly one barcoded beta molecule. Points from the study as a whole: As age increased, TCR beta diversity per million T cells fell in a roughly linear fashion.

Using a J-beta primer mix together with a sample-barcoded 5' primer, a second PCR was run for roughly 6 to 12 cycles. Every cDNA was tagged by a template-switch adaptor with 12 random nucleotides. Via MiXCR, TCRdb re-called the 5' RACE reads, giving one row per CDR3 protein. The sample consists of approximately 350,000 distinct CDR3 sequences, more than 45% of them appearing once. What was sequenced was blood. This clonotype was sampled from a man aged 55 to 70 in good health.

In DNA, the CDR3 is TGTGCCAGCAGTTTGGGCAGACAGGAAGCTAACTATGGCTACACCTTC. Its translation is CASSLGRQEANYGYTF. The chain recombines TRBV12-3 or TRBV12-4 with TRBJ1-2, with D perhaps TRBD1 (6 bases). CDR3 length: 16 amino acids. Deletions cut 3 bases from V and 0 bases from J, with 14 bases between.